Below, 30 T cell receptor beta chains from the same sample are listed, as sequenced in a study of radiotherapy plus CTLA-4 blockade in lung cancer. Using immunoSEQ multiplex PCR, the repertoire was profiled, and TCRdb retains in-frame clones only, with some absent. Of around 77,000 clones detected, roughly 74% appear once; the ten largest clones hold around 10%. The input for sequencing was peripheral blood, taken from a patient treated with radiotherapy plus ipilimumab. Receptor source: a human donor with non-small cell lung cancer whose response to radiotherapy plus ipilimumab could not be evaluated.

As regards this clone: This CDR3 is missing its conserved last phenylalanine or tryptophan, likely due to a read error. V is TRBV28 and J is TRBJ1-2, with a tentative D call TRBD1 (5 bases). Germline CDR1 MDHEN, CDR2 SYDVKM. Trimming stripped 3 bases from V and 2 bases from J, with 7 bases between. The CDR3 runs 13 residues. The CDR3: CASSLKGNYGYTL. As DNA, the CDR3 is TGTGCCAGCAGTTTGAAGGGGAACTATGGCTACACCCTC.

The CDR3 is CASSQPGDTQYF. As DNA, the CDR3 is TGCGCCAGCAGCCAGCCAGGGGATACGCAGTATTTT. J is TRBJ2-3 and V is TRBV4-1, with D tentatively TRBD1 (5 bases). The V and J ends lost 3 bases and 6 bases respectively, with 7 bases between them. This CDR3 is built from 12 residues. Germline assignment: CDR1 MGHRA and CDR2 YSYEKL.

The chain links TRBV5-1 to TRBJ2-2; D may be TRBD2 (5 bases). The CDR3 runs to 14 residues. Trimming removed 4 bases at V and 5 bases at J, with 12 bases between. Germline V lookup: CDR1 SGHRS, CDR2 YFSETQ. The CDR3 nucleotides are TGCGCCAGCAGCCCTGGTGAGCGGACCGGGGAGCTGTTTTTT. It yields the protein CASSPGERTGELFF.

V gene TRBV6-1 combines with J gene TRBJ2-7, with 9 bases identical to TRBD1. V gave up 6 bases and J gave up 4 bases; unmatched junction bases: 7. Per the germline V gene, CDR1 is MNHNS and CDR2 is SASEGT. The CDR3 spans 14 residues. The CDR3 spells CASRMGQGQYEQYF. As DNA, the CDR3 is TGTGCCAGCAGGATGGGACAGGGACAGTACGAGCAGTACTTC.

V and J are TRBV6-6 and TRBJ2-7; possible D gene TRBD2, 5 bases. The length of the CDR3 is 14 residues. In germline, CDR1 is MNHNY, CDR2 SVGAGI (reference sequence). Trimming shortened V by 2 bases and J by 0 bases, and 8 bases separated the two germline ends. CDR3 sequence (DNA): TGTGCCAGCAGTTACACGGGATTCTCCTACGAGCAGTACTTC. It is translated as CASSYTGFSYEQYF.

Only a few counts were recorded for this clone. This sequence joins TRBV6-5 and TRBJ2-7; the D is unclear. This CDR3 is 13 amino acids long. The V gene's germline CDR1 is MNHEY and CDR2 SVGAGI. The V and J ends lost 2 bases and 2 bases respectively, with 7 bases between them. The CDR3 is CASSYADPYEQYF. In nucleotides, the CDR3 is TGTGCCAGCAGTTACGCGGATCCCTACGAGCAGTACTTC.

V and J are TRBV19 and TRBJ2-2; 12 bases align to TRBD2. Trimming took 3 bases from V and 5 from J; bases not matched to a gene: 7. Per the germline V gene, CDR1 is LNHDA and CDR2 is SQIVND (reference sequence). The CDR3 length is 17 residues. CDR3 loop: CASSMSSGGARTGELFF. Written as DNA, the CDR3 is TGTGCCAGTAGTATGTCTAGCGGGGGGGCGAGGACCGGGGAGCTGTTTTTT.

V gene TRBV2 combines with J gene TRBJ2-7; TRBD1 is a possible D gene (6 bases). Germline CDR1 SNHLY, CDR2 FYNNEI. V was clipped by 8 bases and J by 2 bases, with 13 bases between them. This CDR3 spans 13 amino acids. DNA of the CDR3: TGTGCCAGCTATACAGGACAGACCTACGAGCAGTACTTC. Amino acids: CASYTGQTYEQYF.

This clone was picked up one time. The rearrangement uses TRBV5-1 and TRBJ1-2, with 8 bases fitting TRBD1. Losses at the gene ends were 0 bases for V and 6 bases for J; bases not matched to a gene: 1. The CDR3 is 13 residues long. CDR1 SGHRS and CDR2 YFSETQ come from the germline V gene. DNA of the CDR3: TGCGCCAGCAGCTTGGGGACAGGGCATGGCTACACCTTC. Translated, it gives CASSLGTGHGYTF. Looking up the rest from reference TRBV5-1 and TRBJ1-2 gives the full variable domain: KAGVTQTPRYLIKTRGQQVTLSCSPISGHRSVSWYQQTPGQGLQFLFEYFSETQRNKGNFPGRFSGRQFSNSRSEMNVSTLELGDSALYLCASSLGTGHGYTFGSGTRLTVV.

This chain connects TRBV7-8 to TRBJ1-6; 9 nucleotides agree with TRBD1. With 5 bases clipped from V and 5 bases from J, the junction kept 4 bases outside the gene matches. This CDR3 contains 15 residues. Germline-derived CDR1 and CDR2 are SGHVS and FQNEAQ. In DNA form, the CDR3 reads TGTGCCAGCAGCATGGGACAGGGAGATAATTCACCCCTCCACTTT. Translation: CASSMGQGDNSPLHF. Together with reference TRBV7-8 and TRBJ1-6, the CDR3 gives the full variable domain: GAGVSQSPRYKVAKRGQDVALRCDPISGHVSLFWYQQALGQGPEFLTYFQNEAQLDKSGLPSDRFFAERPEGSVSTLKIQRTQQEDSAVYLCASSMGQGDNSPLHFGNGTRLTVT.

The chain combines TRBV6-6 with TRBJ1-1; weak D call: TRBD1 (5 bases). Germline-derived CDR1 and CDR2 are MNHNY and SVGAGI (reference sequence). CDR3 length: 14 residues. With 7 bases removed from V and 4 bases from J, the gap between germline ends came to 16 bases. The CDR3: CASTSGGGVTEAFF. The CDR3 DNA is TGTGCCAGCACGAGCGGGGGAGGGGTCACTGAAGCTTTCTTT.

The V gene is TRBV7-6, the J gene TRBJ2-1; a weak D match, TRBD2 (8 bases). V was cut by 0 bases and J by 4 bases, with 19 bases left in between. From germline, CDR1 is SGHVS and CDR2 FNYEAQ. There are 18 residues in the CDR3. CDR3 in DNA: TGTGCCAGCAGCTTAGCGCGGGAGGTAGGGGGCATTTACAATGAGCAGTTCTTC. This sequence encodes CASSLAREVGGIYNEQFF.

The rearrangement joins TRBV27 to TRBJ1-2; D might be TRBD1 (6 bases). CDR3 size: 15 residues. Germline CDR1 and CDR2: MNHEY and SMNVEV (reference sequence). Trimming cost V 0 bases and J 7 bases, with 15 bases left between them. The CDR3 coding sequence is TGTGCCAGCAGTTTATCTCCAGGGGTTCTCTCTGGCTACACCTTC. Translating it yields CASSLSPGVLSGYTF.

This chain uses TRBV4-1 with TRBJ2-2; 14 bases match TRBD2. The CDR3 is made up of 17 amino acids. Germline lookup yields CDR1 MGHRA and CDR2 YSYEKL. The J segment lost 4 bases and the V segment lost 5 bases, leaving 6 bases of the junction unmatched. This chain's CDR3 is CASSRLAGGPSTGELFF. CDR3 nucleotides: TGCGCCAGCAGCAGACTAGCGGGGGGGCCAAGCACCGGGGAGCTGTTTTTT.

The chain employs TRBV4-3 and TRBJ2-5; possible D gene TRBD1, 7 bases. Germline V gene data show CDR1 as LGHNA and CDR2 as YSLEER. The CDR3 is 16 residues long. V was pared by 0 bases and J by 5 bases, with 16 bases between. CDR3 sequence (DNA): TGCGCCAGCAGCCAAGAGGGGGGACAGCCCAGGGAGACCCAGTACTTC. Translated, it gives CASSQEGGQPRETQYF.

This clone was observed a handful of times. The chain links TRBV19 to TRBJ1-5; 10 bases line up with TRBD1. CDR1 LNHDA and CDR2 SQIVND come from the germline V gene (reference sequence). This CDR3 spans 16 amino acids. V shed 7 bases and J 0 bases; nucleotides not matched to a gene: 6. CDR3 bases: TGTGCCAGTAAACGGGACAGGGGATTTAGCAATCAGCCCCAGCATTTT. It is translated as CASKRDRGFSNQPQHF.

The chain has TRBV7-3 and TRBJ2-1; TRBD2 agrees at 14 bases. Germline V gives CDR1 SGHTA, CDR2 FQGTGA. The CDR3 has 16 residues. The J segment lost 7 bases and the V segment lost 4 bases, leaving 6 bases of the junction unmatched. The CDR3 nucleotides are TGTGCCAGCAGCTACGGGACTAGCGGGAGTATAAATGAGCAGTTCTTC. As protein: CASSYGTSGSINEQFF. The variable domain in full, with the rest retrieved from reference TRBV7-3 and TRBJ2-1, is GAGVSQTPSNKVTEKGKYVELRCDPISGHTALYWYRQSLGQGPEFLIYFQGTGAADDSGLPNDRFFAVRPEGSVSTLKIQRTERGDSAVYLCASSYGTSGSINEQFFGPGTRLTVL.

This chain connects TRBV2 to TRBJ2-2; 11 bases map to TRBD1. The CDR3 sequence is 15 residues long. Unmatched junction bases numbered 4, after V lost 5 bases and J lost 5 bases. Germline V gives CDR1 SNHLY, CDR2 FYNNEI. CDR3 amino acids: CASSTDRGRTGELFF. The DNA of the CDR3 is TGTGCCAGCAGTACGGACAGGGGGCGTACCGGGGAGCTGTTTTTT.

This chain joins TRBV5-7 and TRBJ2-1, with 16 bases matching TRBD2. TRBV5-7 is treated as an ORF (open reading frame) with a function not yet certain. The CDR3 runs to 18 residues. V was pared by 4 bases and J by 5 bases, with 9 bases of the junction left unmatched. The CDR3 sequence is CASSQGTSGGVIHNEQFF. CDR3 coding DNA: TGTGCCAGCAGCCAGGGGACTAGCGGGGGGGTTATACACAATGAGCAGTTCTTC.

As DNA, the CDR3 is TGTGCCAGCTCACCAAAACAGGACAATCAGCCCCAGCATTTT. It translates to CASSPKQDNQPQHF. The chain is built from TRBV18 and TRBJ1-5; D is possibly TRBD1 (5 bases). The CDR3 covers 14 residues. Germline lookup yields CDR1 KGHSH and CDR2 LQKENI. Trimming removed 2 bases at V and 3 bases at J, with 8 bases between.

The CDR3 nucleotides are TGTGCCTGGAGTGTATTAGCGGGAGTCCTTTTTAGCGCAGATACGCAGTATTTT. Translating gives CAWSVLAGVLFSADTQYF. V gene TRBV30 combines with J gene TRBJ2-3, with 9 bases matching TRBD2. Germline values: CDR1 GTSNPN, CDR2 SVGIG (reference sequence). The CDR3 is 18 amino acids. The ends lost 0 bases at V and 4 bases at J; junction bases unmatched: 14.

CDR3 coding DNA: TGTGCCAGCAGCGCCCGGGACACCATCTACGAGCAGTACTTC. Translated, it gives CASSARDTIYEQYF. J is TRBJ2-7 and V is TRBV7-8, with a tentative D call TRBD1 (6 bases). Trimming stripped 5 bases from V and 3 bases from J, with 14 bases between. Germline V gives CDR1 SGHVS, CDR2 FQNEAQ. There are 14 residues in the CDR3.

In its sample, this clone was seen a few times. CDR3 residues: CASSPPQGENSPLHF. Written as DNA, the CDR3 is TGTGCCAGCTCTCCGCCCCAGGGTGAGAATTCACCCCTCCACTTT. The rearrangement uses TRBV18 and TRBJ1-6; D is perhaps TRBD1 (5 bases). V lost 6 bases to trimming and J lost 7 bases, with 16 bases between them. Germline-derived CDR1 and CDR2 are KGHSH and LQKENI. This CDR3 spans 15 amino acids.

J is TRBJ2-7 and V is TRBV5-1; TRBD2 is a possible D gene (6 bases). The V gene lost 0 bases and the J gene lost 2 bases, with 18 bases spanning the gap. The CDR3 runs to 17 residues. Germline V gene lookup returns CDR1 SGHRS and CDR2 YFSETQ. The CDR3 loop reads CASSLDVIGDLTYEQYF. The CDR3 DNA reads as TGCGCCAGCAGCTTGGACGTTATAGGGGACTTGACCTACGAGCAGTACTTC. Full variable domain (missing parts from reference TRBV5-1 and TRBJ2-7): KAGVTQTPRYLIKTRGQQVTLSCSPISGHRSVSWYQQTPGQGLQFLFEYFSETQRNKGNFPGRFSGRQFSNSRSEMNVSTLELGDSALYLCASSLDVIGDLTYEQYFGPGTRLTVT.

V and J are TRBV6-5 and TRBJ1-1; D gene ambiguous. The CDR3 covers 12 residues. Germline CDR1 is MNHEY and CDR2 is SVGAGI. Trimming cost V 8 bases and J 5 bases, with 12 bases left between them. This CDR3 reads CASLNQRTEAFF. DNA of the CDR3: TGTGCCAGCTTGAATCAGAGGACTGAAGCTTTCTTT.

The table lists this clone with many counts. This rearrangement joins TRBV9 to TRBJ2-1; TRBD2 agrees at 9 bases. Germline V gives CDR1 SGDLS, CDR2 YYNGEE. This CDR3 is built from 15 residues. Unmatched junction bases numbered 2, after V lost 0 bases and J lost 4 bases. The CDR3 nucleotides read TGTGCCAGCAGCGTAGGCGGGAGGGGGTACAATGAGCAGTTCTTC. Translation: CASSVGGRGYNEQFF.

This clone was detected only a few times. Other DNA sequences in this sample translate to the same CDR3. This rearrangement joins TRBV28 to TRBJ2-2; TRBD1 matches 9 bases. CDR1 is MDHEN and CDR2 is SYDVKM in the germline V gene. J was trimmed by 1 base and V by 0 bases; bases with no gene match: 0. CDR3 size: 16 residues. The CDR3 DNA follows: TGTGCCAGCAGTTTATGGGGACAGGGGAACACCGGGGAGCTGTTTTTT. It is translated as CASSLWGQGNTGELFF.

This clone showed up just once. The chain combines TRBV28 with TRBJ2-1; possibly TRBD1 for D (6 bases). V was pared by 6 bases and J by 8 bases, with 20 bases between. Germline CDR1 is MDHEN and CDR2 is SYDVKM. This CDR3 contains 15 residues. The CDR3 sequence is CASRKEGHLIYEQFF. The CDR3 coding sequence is TGTGCCAGCAGAAAAGAGGGACACCTCATTTATGAGCAGTTCTTC. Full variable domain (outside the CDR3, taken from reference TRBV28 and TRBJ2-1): DVKVTQSSRYLVKRTGEKVFLECVQDMDHENMFWYRQDPGLGLRLIYFSYDVKMKEKGDIPEGYSVSREKKERFSLILESASTNQTSMYLCASRKEGHLIYEQFFGPGTRLTVL.

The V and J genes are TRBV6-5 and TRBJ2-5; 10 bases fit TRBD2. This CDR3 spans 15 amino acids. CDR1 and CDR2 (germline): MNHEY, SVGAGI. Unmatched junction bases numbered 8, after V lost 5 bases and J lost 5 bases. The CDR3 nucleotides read TGTGCCAGCAGTACCACTAGCGGGGTTAGGGAGACCCAGTACTTC. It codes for CASSTTSGVRETQYF.

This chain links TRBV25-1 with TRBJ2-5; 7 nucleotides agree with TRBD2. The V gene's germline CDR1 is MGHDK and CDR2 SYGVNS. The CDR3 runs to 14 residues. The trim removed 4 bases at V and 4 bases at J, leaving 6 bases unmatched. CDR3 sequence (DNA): TGTGCCAGCAGTGTGGCGGGGGTTTCAGAGACCCAGTACTTC. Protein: CASSVAGVSETQYF.